The 8 T cell receptor beta chains presented below share a single source sample, sequenced in a study of response to subunit inactivated influenza vaccine. TCRdb reprocessed the RT-PCR reads with MiXCR, giving one entry per CDR3 protein. The sample includes about 300,000 distinct CDR3 sequences, 20% to 25% seen only once; the top ten take roughly 10%. This material consisted of PBMCs from blood, taken 21 months after vaccination. These receptors were obtained from a man in his fifties or sixties who received an inactivated influenza vaccine.

This chain connects TRBV12-3 or TRBV12-4 to TRBJ1-2; D is possibly TRBD1 (5 bases). V was cut by 5 bases and J by 5 bases, with 12 bases left in between. There are 13 residues in the CDR3. The CDR3 DNA follows: TGTGCCAGCAGTCGGGGACGGGGGTATGGCTACACCTTC. This translates into CASSRGRGYGYTF.

The rearrangement joins TRBV2 to TRBJ2-7; D uncertain. This CDR3 has 11 amino acids. V dropped 4 bases and J dropped 8 bases, with 9 bases sitting between them. CDR1 SNHLY and CDR2 FYNNEI come from the germline V gene. The CDR3 spells CASSGQSQQYF. DNA of the CDR3: TGTGCCAGCAGTGGGCAATCCCAGCAGTACTTC.

The sample holds a few counts of this clonotype. The chain's CDR3 is CASRRGVRETQYF. Written as DNA, the CDR3 is TGTGCCAGCAGGAGGGGGGTGAGAGAGACCCAGTACTTC. This chain uses TRBV2 with TRBJ2-5; the D gene could be TRBD1 or TRBD2 (6 bases each). Trimming removed 6 bases at V and 4 bases at J, with 12 bases between. CDR1 is SNHLY, CDR2 FYNNEI, per germline. The CDR3 totals 13 residues.

The chain employs TRBV29-1 and TRBJ2-7; the D is unclear. The CDR3 loop spans 12 amino acids. Between the trimmed V and J ends, which lost 3 bases and 6 bases, there was a span of 12 bases. Germline CDR1 is SQVTM and CDR2 is ANQGSEA. CDR3 residues: CSVEVDGPEQYF. The CDR3 DNA is TGCAGCGTTGAGGTAGACGGACCCGAGCAGTACTTC.

The gene calls are TRBV6-6 and TRBJ1-4; no clear D gene. V was cut by 2 bases and J by 8 bases, with 9 bases left in between. The CDR3 is 13 amino acids. CDR1 is MNHNY, CDR2 SVGAGI, per germline (reference sequence). CDR3 in amino acids: CASSYPVQEKLFF. The CDR3 DNA follows: TGTGCCAGCAGTTACCCCGTTCAGGAAAAACTGTTTTTT.

This rearrangement joins TRBV6-4 to TRBJ1-2; no clear D. Germline lookup yields CDR1 MRHNA and CDR2 SNTAGT. Deletions cut 2 bases from V and 4 bases from J, with 29 bases between. CDR3 length: 20 residues. The CDR3 region is CASSDRLRLRPEIRGYGYTF. CDR3 nucleotides: TGTGCCAGCAGTGACCGATTGCGTTTGAGACCGGAGATTCGCGGCTATGGCTACACCTTC.

This chain joins TRBV20-1 and TRBJ1-4, with a weak D call TRBD1 (5 bases). Germline V gene sequence: CDR1 DFQATT, CDR2 SNEGSKA (reference sequence). CDR3 length: 14 amino acids. Trimming shortened V by 3 bases and J by 7 bases, and 15 bases separated the two germline ends. The CDR3 loop is CSASNRQGGEKLFF. The CDR3 DNA follows: TGCAGTGCTAGTAACAGGCAGGGTGGTGAAAAACTGTTTTTT.

The chain carries TRBV4-2 and TRBJ2-7; D may be TRBD1 (5 bases). Per the germline V gene, CDR1 is LGHNA and CDR2 is YNFKEQ. The V gene lost 0 bases and the J gene lost 0 bases, with 9 bases spanning the gap. This CDR3 comprises 15 residues. CDR3 sequence: CASSQDYRNSYEQYF. The CDR3 coding sequence is TGTGCCAGCAGCCAAGATTACAGGAACTCCTACGAGCAGTACTTC.